This T cell receptor beta chain was identified during a study of glioma-infiltrating T cells after dendritic cell vaccination. Findings of the study overall: Complete blood and tumor specimen sets were limited to few patients. Patients with more pretreatment TILs had longer time to progression and survival. Survival was not directly related to TCR clonality in these patients.

This table comes from immunoSEQ multiplex PCR, and its TCRdb copy is limited to in-frame clones, with some not included. Seen here are about 82,000 clones, 80% to 85% observed once, and the top ten hold less than 7%. A remark on this clone: Its antigen is currently unknown.

The CDR3 sequence is 13 residues long. V shed 2 bases and J 7 bases; nucleotides not matched to a gene: 4. Germline-derived CDR1 and CDR2 are SQVTM and ANQGSEA. The time point denotes: after dendritic cell vaccination, including at tumor progression/relapse. PBMC sampling occurred before vaccination, two weeks after the third dose, and at progression. The chain carries TRBV29-1 and TRBJ2-1; 8 positions match TRBD2. The sequence came from a human donor with glioblastoma. The starting material was blood, obtained after dendritic cell vaccination. CDR3 sequence: CSVESGTRNEQFF. The CDR3 DNA follows: TGCAGCGTTGAAAGTGGGACTAGGAATGAGCAGTTCTTC.